This TCR beta chain comes out of a study of blood T cell repertoires in COVID-19. Study as a whole: Acute and convalescent COVID-19 samples came from the United States, Italy and Spain. PBMCs, B-cell-depleted T cells, or T cells were the source of the cDNA or gDNA that made up the material.

The authors' processing: Amplification of reference gene primers provided the estimated nucleated cell counts. Libraries were prepared by immunoSEQ multiplex PCR; TCRdb keeps only in-frame clonotypes and omits some of them. V, J and clone size derive from that table, while D and trimming were established from the DNA sequence. Among roughly 190,000 clones listed, approximately 89% were seen once. The sample was peripheral blood. This receptor was taken from a man between 65 and 80 years old with acute or convalescent COVID-19.

In nucleotides, the CDR3 is TGCGCCAGCAGCTTGTCTAGGACAGATACGCAGTATTTT. Encoded protein: CASSLSRTDTQYF. The chain combines TRBV5-1 with TRBJ2-3, with unresolved D. The CDR3 runs to 13 residues. Trimming pared 1 base from V and 3 bases from J, leaving 6 bases between. From germline, CDR1 is SGHRS and CDR2 YFSETQ.